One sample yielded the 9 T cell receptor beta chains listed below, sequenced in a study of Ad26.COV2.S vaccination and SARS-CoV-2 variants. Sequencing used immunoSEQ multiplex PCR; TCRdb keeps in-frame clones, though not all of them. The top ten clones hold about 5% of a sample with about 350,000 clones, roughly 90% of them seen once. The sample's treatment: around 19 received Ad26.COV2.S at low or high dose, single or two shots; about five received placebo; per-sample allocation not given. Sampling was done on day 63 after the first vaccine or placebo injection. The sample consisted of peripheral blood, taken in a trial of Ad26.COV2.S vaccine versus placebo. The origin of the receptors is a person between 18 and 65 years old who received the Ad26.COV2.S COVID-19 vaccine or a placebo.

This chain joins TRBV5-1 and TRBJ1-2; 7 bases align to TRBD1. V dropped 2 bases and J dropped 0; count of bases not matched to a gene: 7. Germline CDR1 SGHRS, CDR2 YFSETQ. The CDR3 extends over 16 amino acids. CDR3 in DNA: TGCGCCAGCAGCTTTCAACAGGGGTTCCCTAACTATGGCTACACCTTC. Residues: CASSFQQGFPNYGYTF.

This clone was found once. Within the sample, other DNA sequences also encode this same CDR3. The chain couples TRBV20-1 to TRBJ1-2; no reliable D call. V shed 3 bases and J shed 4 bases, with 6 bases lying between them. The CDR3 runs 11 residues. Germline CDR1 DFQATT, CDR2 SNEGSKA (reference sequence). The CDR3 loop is CSARDGYGYTF. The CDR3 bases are TGCAGTGCTAGGGACGGCTATGGCTACACCTTC.

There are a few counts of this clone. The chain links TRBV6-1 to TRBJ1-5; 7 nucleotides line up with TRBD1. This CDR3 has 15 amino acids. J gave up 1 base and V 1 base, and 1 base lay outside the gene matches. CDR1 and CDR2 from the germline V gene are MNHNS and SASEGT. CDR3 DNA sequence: TGTGCCAGCAGTGAAGTAGGGGGCAGCAATCAGCCCCAGCATTTT. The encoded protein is CASSEVGGSNQPQHF.

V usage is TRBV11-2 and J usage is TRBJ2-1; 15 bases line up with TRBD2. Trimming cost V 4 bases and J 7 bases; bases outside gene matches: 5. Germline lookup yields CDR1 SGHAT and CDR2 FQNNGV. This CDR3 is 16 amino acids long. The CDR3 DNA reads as TGTGCCAGCAGCTCTTGGACTAGCGGGGGGGTTAATGAGCAGTTCTTC. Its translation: CASSSWTSGGVNEQFF.

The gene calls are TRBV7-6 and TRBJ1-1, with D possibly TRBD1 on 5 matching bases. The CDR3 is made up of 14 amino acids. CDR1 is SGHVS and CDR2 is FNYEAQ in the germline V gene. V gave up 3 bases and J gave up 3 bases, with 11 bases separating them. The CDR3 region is CASSLEQDYTEAFF. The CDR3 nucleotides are TGTGCCAGCAGCTTGGAACAGGATTACACTGAAGCTTTCTTT.

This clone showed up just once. The chain's CDR3 is CASSLGGGSTEAFF. DNA for the CDR3: TGTGCCAGCAGCTTAGGTGGGGGTTCCACTGAAGCTTTCTTT. The chain carries TRBV11-3 and TRBJ1-1, with a weak D call TRBD1 (5 bases). Looked up from germline, CDR1 is SGHNT and CDR2 is YENEEA. Trimming pared 1 base from V and 4 bases from J, leaving 10 bases between. The length of the CDR3 is 14 residues.

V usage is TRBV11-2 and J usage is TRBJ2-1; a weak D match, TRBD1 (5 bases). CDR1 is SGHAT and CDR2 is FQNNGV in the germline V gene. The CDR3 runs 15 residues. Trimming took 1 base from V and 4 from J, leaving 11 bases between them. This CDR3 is CASSLVATEYNEQFF. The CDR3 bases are TGTGCCAGCAGCTTAGTCGCGACAGAGTACAATGAGCAGTTCTTC.

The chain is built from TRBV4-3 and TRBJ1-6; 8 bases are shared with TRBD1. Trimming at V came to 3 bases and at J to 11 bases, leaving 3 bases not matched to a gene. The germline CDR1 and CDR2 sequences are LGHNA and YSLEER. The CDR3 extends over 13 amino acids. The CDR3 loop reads CASSQDRETPLHF. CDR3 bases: TGCGCCAGCAGCCAGGACAGGGAGACACCCCTCCACTTT.

CDR3 nucleotides: TGTGCCAGCAGCTTAACAGAACGTTACGAGCAGTACTTC. Translation: CASSLTERYEQYF. The V gene is TRBV7-9, the J gene TRBJ2-7, with D hard to call. Per germline, CDR1 SEHNR and CDR2 FQNEAQ (reference sequence). The germline V and J ends were trimmed by 2 bases and 4 bases, with 9 bases remaining between them. CDR3 length: 13 residues. Drawing the rest from reference TRBV7-9 and TRBJ2-7, the complete variable domain is DTGVSQNPRHKITKRGQNVTFRCDPISEHNRLYWYRQTLGQGPEFLTYFQNEAQLEKSRLLSDRFSAERPKGSFSTLEIQRTEQGDSAMYLCASSLTERYEQYFGPGTRLTVT.